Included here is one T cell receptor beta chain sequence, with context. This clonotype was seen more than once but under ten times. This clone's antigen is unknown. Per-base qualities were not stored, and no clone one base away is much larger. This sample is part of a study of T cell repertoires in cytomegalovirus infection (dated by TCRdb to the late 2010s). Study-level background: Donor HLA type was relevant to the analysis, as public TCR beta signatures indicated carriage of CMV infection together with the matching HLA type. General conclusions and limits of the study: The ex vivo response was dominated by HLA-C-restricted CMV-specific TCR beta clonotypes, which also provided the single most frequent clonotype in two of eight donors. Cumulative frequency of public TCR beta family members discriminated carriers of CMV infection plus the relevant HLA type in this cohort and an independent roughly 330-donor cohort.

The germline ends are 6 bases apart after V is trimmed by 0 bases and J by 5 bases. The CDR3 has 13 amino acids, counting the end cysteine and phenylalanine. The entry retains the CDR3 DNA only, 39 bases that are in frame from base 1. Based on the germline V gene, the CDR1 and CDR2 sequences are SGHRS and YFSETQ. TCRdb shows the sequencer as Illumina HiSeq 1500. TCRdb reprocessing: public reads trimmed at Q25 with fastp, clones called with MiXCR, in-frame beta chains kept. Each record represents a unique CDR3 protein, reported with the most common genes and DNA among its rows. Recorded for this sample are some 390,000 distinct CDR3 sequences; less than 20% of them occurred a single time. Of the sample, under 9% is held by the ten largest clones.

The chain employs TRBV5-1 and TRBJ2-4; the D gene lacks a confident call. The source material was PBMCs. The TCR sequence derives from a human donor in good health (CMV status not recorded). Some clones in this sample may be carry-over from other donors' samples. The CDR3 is CASSLGTENIQYF. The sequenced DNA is TGCGCCAGCAGCTTGGGGACGGAAAACATTCAGTACTTC.